Reported below is one T cell receptor (beta chain). Its binding antigen is unknown. The record has no base qualities; no much larger clone is one base away. The immunoSEQ Assay, a bias-controlled multiplex PCR, was used to amplify TCRbeta CDR3 regions from genomic DNA. For the original study's pipeline: Nucleated cell counts per sample were estimated from amplification of reference gene primers within the assay. Sequence reads were collapsed and filtered to measure the absolute abundance of every unique TCRbeta CDR3 rearrangement. For each sample, productive Simpson clonality was calculated by taking the square root of Simpson's diversity index across productive rearrangements. Drawn from immuneACCESS, this table holds only the in-frame rearrangements with V and J called that TCRdb kept. Clones are partly lost; checked studies trace under half to an unresolved V gene and leave the rest unexplained. Clone size and V and J calls were adopted from that table, with D and trimming inferred from the DNA. Present in this sample are around 130,000 clones, more than 80% of which were seen just once. The top ten clones comprise roughly 4.5% of the sample.

This record belongs to a study of blood T cell repertoires in COVID-19 (dated by TCRdb to 2020 to 2022). General notes on the study: Collaborator samples came from the United States, Italy and Spain and covered acute and convalescent phases of COVID-19. The repertoires were made available in a free public database intended to serve as a resource for research on the immune response to SARS-CoV-2. The dataset comprised deeply sampled blood TCRbeta repertoires from subjects exposed to, actively infected with, or recovered from COVID-19. Samples were obtained from the ongoing ImmuneRACE study (first 160 participants) and from about 1,300 subjects provided by 6 global collaborators. The material from the prospective study consisted of cDNA or gDNA derived from T cells, B-cell-depleted T cells, or PBMCs. Sample metadata almost always included a de-identified subject ID, COVID-19 status, age in years and sex. Where available, HLA class I and class II types were obtained from metadata supplied by the sample provider rather than from assay-based typing.

Whole blood was collected in K2EDTA tubes by collaborating institutions according to the institutions' own protocols. For TCRbeta analysis, collaborators shipped samples as frozen whole blood, isolated PBMCs, or DNA extracted from either of those sample types. From the cysteine through the phenylalanine, the CDR3 covers 14 amino acids. Only CDR3 DNA remains: 42 bases, in frame from the first base. Reading the germline V gene gives CDR1 SNHLY and CDR2 FYNNEI. At the junction V is shortened by 5 bases and J by 8 bases; bases outside the gene matches: 7. Study-wide findings and limitations: The quantity of clinical and demographic metadata differed by source and by participant and was supplied without curation.

The chain joins TRBV2 to TRBJ1-4; the junction holds 8 bases that match TRBD1. The sample taken for sequencing was peripheral blood. The sequence was obtained from a human donor in a cohort sampled during active COVID-19. CDR3 protein: CASSLDRVGEKLFF. The nucleotides are TGTGCCAGCAGTTTGGACAGGGTTGGGGAAAAACTGTTTTTT.